Listed here are 20 T cell receptor beta chains from one sample, sequenced in a study of blood T cell repertoires in COVID-19. Sequenced by immunoSEQ multiplex PCR; TCRdb stores in-frame clones only, minus some. Of approximately 400,000 clones in the sample, roughly 92% are singletons; the top ten hold roughly 0.9%. The sequencing input was PBMCs or T cells enriched from blood (not recorded which). These TCRs come from a woman between 40 and 55 years old who had been exposed to COVID-19.

V is TRBV2 and J is TRBJ1-5; D is undetermined. Trimming took 7 bases from V and 0 from J, leaving 10 bases between them. The CDR3 contains 14 residues. Germline V gives CDR1 SNHLY, CDR2 FYNNEI. Written as DNA, the CDR3 is TGTGCCAGCAAAGCCGGGATTAGCAATCAGCCCCAGCATTTT. This encodes CASKAGISNQPQHF.

This rearrangement joins TRBV30 to TRBJ2-1; D uncertain. V was trimmed by 2 bases and J by 6 bases, leaving 14 bases between them. This CDR3 contains 14 residues. From germline, CDR1 is GTSNPN and CDR2 SVGIG (reference sequence). DNA for the CDR3: TGTGCCTGGAGTAGAGGCTCCGCGGCCAATGAGCAGTTCTTC. Its protein product is CAWSRGSAANEQFF.

The rearrangement uses TRBV9 and TRBJ2-1; 10 positions agree with TRBD1. The germline V gene encodes CDR1 SGDLS and CDR2 YYNGEE. V shed 4 bases and J 7 bases; nucleotides not matched to a gene: 5. This CDR3 contains 14 residues. This chain's CDR3 is CASSLGDRGNEQFF. Here the CDR3 DNA reads TGTGCCAGCAGCCTAGGGGACAGGGGTAATGAGCAGTTCTTC. Looking up the rest from reference TRBV9 and TRBJ2-1 gives the full variable domain: DSGVTQTPKHLITATGQRVTLRCSPRSGDLSVYWYQQSLDQGLQFLIQYYNGEERAKGNILERFSAQQFPDLHSELNLSSLELGDSALYFCASSLGDRGNEQFFGPGTRLTVL.

This chain uses TRBV19 with TRBJ2-3; 8 nucleotides agree with TRBD1. Germline trimming cut 1 base from V and 4 bases from J; bases unmatched to any gene: 7. Germline CDR1 is LNHDA and CDR2 is SQIVND (reference sequence). This CDR3 region has 16 residues. Here the CDR3 DNA reads TGTGCCAGTAGTATAGTGGGCGGACAGGGCCCAGATACGCAGTATTTT. Residues: CASSIVGGQGPDTQYF.

This chain links TRBV7-3 with TRBJ2-1; the match to TRBD1 covers 11 bases. The CDR3 length is 17 residues. Losses at the gene ends were 5 bases for V and 4 bases for J; bases not matched to a gene: 10. CDR1 and CDR2 (germline): SGHTA, FQGTGA. The CDR3 spells CASSLSTGTGGYNEQFF. DNA for the CDR3: TGTGCCAGCAGCCTATCTACCGGGACAGGGGGTTACAATGAGCAGTTCTTC.

The rearrangement links TRBV30 to TRBJ1-2; D not certain. Germline V CDR1 and CDR2: GTSNPN, SVGIG (reference sequence). The V gene lost 0 bases and the J gene lost 8 bases, with 10 bases spanning the gap. The length of the CDR3 is 12 residues. CDR3 loop: CAWSVRMGGYTF. CDR3 sequence (DNA): TGTGCCTGGAGTGTAAGGATGGGCGGCTACACCTTC.

The chain uses TRBV6-5 and TRBJ1-1; 7 positions agree with TRBD1. The CDR3 is 15 residues long. Trimming cost V 5 bases and J 0 bases; bases outside gene matches: 6. CDR1 and CDR2 (germline): MNHEY, SVGAGI. The CDR3 coding sequence is TGTGCCAGCAGTCCACAGGGGAACATGAACACTGAAGCTTTCTTT. This codes for CASSPQGNMNTEAFF.

V gene TRBV4-1 combines with J gene TRBJ1-4, with 9 bases identical to TRBD1. The V gene's germline CDR1 is MGHRA and CDR2 YSYEKL. V was pared by 4 bases and J by 7 bases, with 7 bases of the junction left unmatched. The CDR3 consists of 15 residues. CDR3 residues: CASSLPGQGPEKLFF. The CDR3 region has the DNA TGCGCCAGCAGCCTACCGGGACAGGGACCTGAAAAACTGTTTTTT.

The gene calls are TRBV19 and TRBJ1-1, with D hard to call. The germline CDR1 and CDR2 sequences are LNHDA and SQIVND (reference sequence). The CDR3 totals 15 residues. V shed 4 bases and J shed 1 base, with 13 bases lying between them. CDR3 nucleotides: TGTGCCAGTAGTACGCCACCGTTCGGGAACACTGAAGCTTTCTTT. The encoded protein is CASSTPPFGNTEAFF.

In the case of this clone: Other DNA sequences of this sample code for an identical CDR3. The V gene is TRBV9, the J gene TRBJ1-3; unclear D gene. The CDR3 sequence is 13 residues long. In germline, CDR1 is SGDLS, CDR2 YYNGEE. Trimming shortened V by 0 bases and J by 4 bases, and 5 bases separated the two germline ends. The CDR3 region has the DNA TGTGCCAGCAGCGTAGCTTTAGGAAACACCATATATTTT. It is translated as CASSVALGNTIYF.

Notes on this clone: A read error may account for a junction end that differs from germline. The V call is TRBV19, the J call TRBJ2-2, with D perhaps TRBD1 (6 bases). Germline CDR1 reads LNHDA; CDR2 reads SQIVND (reference sequence). CDR3 length: 17 amino acids. The CDR3, as DNA: TGTGCCAGTAGTGTAGATAAACAGGGCATACTGCGCGGGGAGCTGTTTTTT. Translation: CASSVDKQGILRGELFF.

The CDR3 DNA is TGTGCCAGCAGCCGCGCGGGGCAGGGCGGCGACGAGCAGTACTTC. The encoded protein is CASSRAGQGGDEQYF. The gene calls are TRBV7-2 and TRBJ2-7; D may be TRBD2 (6 bases). The CDR3 is 15 residues long. The germline V gene has CDR1 SGHTA and CDR2 FQGNSA. The V and J ends lost 5 bases and 5 bases respectively, with 19 bases between them.

This rearrangement joins TRBV10-3 to TRBJ1-2; D uncertain. Trimming took off 2 bases at V and 3 bases at J, with 16 bases between the two ends. The CDR3 runs to 16 residues. Germline loops: CDR1 ENHRY, CDR2 SYGVKD. The DNA of the CDR3 is TGTGCCATCAGTGAGCCAGGCGGGGTAGGGTACTATGGCTACACCTTC. This gives the protein CAISEPGGVGYYGYTF.

The J gene is TRBJ2-7, the V gene TRBV6-1, with TRBD1 identical over 7 bases. Germline assignment: CDR1 MNHNS and CDR2 SASEGT. The V segment lost 2 bases and the J segment 2 bases; nucleotides outside the gene matches: 9. The CDR3 sequence is 16 residues long. The CDR3 spells CASSEYFDRAAYEQYF. The CDR3 nucleotides read TGTGCCAGCAGTGAATATTTTGACAGGGCGGCCTACGAGCAGTACTTC.

This clone was recorded once. The chain carries TRBV19 and TRBJ1-1, with TRBD1 identical over 10 bases. CDR1 and CDR2 from the germline V gene are LNHDA and SQIVND (reference sequence). The CDR3 extends over 18 amino acids. V trimming: 0 bases; J trimming: 4 bases; junction bases outside the gene matches: 11. The CDR3 loop is CASSIDGTGADQFTEAFF. The CDR3, as DNA: TGTGCCAGTAGTATAGACGGGACAGGGGCCGATCAATTCACTGAAGCTTTCTTT.

The V gene is TRBV30, the J gene TRBJ2-3, with no clear D. Trimming left V 0 bases short and J 4 bases short, with 11 bases between. The CDR3 covers 14 residues. Germline CDR1 GTSNPN, CDR2 SVGIG (reference sequence). The CDR3: CAWSVSGGADTQYF. The DNA for the CDR3 is TGTGCCTGGAGTGTAAGTGGCGGCGCAGATACGCAGTATTTT.

A note on this clone: The junction shows a germline mismatch at one end, possibly a read error. The chain uses TRBV7-7 and TRBJ2-1; 7 nucleotides agree with TRBD2. The CDR3 runs 16 residues. Germline CDR1 is SSHAT and CDR2 is FNYEAQ (reference sequence). The CDR3 region has the DNA TGTGCTAGCAGCTTAGAGGTGGGAGGGCGTTTTAATGAGCAGTTCTTC. Translation gives CASSLEVGGRFNEQFF.

A remark on this clone: Other DNA sequences in this specimen translate into the identical CDR3. The chain links TRBV7-2 to TRBJ1-3; TRBD1 matches 8 bases. The V and J ends lost 5 bases and 3 bases, in that order; junction bases with no gene match: 3. The CDR3 has 14 amino acids. CDR1 and CDR2 from the germline V gene are SGHTA and FQGNSA. Here the CDR3 reads CASSLGTGGNTIYF. DNA of the CDR3: TGTGCCAGCAGCCTGGGGACAGGTGGAAACACCATATATTTT.

This chain links TRBV4-3 with TRBJ2-2, with 11 nucleotides matching TRBD2. Looked up from germline, CDR1 is LGHNA and CDR2 is YSLEER. This CDR3 is 16 amino acids long. With 0 bases clipped from V and 6 bases from J, the junction kept 3 bases outside the gene matches. CDR3 in DNA: TGCGCCAGCAGCCAAGAACTAGCGGGAGTATCCGGGGAGCTGTTTTTT. Encoded protein: CASSQELAGVSGELFF.

Here the CDR3 DNA reads TGTGCCAGCAGCCCAACTAGCGGGGGATTTTACAATGAGCAGTTCTTC. The encoded protein is CASSPTSGGFYNEQFF. The V and J genes are TRBV2 and TRBJ2-1; 11 nucleotides line up with TRBD2. The CDR3 consists of 16 residues. Germline CDR1 is SNHLY and CDR2 is FYNNEI. J lost 4 bases, V lost 6 bases, and 8 bases had no gene match.